Sequencing of this T cell receptor (beta chain) was carried out in a study of blood T cell repertoires in COVID-19. Turning to the study itself: Material from acute and convalescent COVID-19 was sourced from the United States, Italy and Spain. PBMCs, B-cell-depleted T cells, or T cells were the source of the cDNA or gDNA that made up the material.

V lost 9 bases, J lost 9 bases, and 11 bases stayed unmatched. This CDR3 spans 13 amino acids. Germline V gives CDR1 SNHLY, CDR2 FYNNEI. Original processing notes: Scientists estimated how many nucleated cells there were by amplifying reference gene primers. Here immunoSEQ multiplex PCR was the method, and the copy in TCRdb shows in-frame clones only, minus some. The D gene and trimming were derived from the DNA, and the V and J assignments and clone size from that table. The table shows roughly 95,000 clones, with less than 85% occurring only once. The specimen sequenced was peripheral blood. The clonotype originates from a human donor in a cohort sampled during active COVID-19. This chain joins TRBV2 and TRBJ2-5, with 9 nucleotides matching TRBD1. The CDR3 DNA reads TGTGCCAGAACAGGGGGCGCGGTTTCGGCCCAGTACTTC. It codes for CARTGGAVSAQYF.